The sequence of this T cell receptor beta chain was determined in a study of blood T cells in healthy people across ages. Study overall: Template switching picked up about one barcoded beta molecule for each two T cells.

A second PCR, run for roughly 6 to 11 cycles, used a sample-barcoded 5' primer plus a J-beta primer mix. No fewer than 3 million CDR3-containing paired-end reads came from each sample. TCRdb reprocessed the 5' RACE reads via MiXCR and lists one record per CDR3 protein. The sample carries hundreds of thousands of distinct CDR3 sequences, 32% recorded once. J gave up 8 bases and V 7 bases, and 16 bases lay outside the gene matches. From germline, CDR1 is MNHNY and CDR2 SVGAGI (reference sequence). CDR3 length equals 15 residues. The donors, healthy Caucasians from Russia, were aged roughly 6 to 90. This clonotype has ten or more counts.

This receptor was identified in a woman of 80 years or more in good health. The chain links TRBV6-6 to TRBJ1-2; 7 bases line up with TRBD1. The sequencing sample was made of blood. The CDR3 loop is CASTPLAGGSSGYTF. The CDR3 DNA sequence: TGTGCCAGCACCCCACTGGCAGGGGGGAGTAGCGGCTACACCTTC.